The present TCR beta chain was sequenced within a study of T cell responses to AZD1222 COVID-19 vaccine. Study-level background: Samples with a second dose at about 4 or about 12 weeks were pooled together. Study outcomes and limitations: Donors were mostly white British, more females; clonal diversity possibly underestimated. Seropositive AZD1222 recipients at baseline numbered only six or seven. The breadth and depth of Spike-specific TCRs increased once two AZD1222 doses had been given.

With 4 bases clipped from V and 4 bases from J, the junction kept 10 bases outside the gene matches. This CDR3 is built from 16 residues. Germline CDR1 MDHEN, CDR2 SYDVKM. Assay: immunoSEQ multiplex PCR; the TCRdb copy retains only in-frame clones and omits some. The sample includes 150,000 or so clones, roughly nine tenths of them seen just once. A remark on this clone: The antigen remains unidentified.

The source of this sequence is an adult in good health. The sample consisted of peripheral blood, taken on day 0 of AZD1222 vaccination. The rearrangement joins TRBV28 to TRBJ1-2, with 9 bases that match TRBD1. CDR3 in DNA: TGTGCCAGCAGTTCAGGCTCGACAGGGGGGACCTATGGCTACACCTTC. Its protein is CASSSGSTGGTYGYTF.